The subject of this entry is one T cell receptor beta chain. Its antigen is still unknown. A much larger clone sits a single nucleotide away, making a read error possible. The germline V and J ends were trimmed by 0 bases and 3 bases, with 12 bases remaining between them. Germline values: CDR1 LGHNA, CDR2 YSLEER. CDR3 length: 15 amino acids. Combining a sample-barcoded 5' primer with a J-beta primer mix, a second PCR ran for roughly 7 to 12 cycles. One entry per CDR3 protein results from TCRdb running MiXCR on the 5' RACE reads. The table lists fewer than 1 million distinct CDR3 sequences, 40% to 50% of them singletons. These data originate in a study of blood T cells in healthy people across ages. Whole-study findings and limits: Diversity figures derived from one million T cells were judged to underestimate the true value. TCR beta diversity per million T cells fell roughly linearly with age.

The extraction recovered at least 6 micrograms of total RNA per sample. The source material was blood. The chain is built from TRBV4-3 and TRBJ2-7; D unclear. This TCR was recovered from a man in his sixties in good health. The CDR3 is CASSQDRNGLYEQYF. The DNA of the CDR3 is TGCGCCAGCAGCCAAGATCGAAACGGCCTCTACGAGCAGTACTTC.